This T cell receptor beta chain was sequenced during a study of early T cells in non-severe SARS-CoV-2 infection. Study-level background: The sequenced material was bulk RNA from unsorted whole blood, and its chains were unpaired.

In the case of this clonotype: The target antigen is unknown.

Per the germline V gene, CDR1 is SGHRS and CDR2 is YFSETQ. V shed 1 base and J shed 7 bases, with 14 bases lying between them. This CDR3 is 15 amino acids long. In the library, individual cDNA molecules carried attached unique molecular identifiers. TCRdb reprocessed the 5' RACE reads via MiXCR and lists one record per CDR3 protein. This table has about 48,000 distinct CDR3 sequences, over 7.5% appearing once. General study results and limits: Private and CD4 specificities were missed by VDJdb matching, skewed to anti-spike CD8.

The specimen sequenced was whole blood. The rearrangement joins TRBV5-1 to TRBJ1-4; weak D call: TRBD1 (5 bases). This clonotype was sampled from an adult who was a healthcare worker with PCR-confirmed SARS-CoV-2 infection or an uninfected control (not recorded which). The CDR3 sequence: CASSLSRDGGEKLFF. For the CDR3, the DNA is TGCGCCAGCAGCTTGTCGCGGGACGGAGGTGAAAAACTGTTTTTT.